There are a few counts of the clone carrying this TCR beta chain. Its antigen is still unknown. The CDR3 contains 14 residues. Germline V gene data show CDR1 as SGHRS and CDR2 as YFSETQ. J was trimmed by 6 bases and V by 7 bases; bases with no gene match: 11. This sample is drawn from a study of post-analysis software for immune sequencing data. Unique molecular identifiers had been added to the TCR beta cDNA libraries. The authors obtained 500,000 or so cDNA molecules from roughly 1.1 to 9.2 million T cells. TCRdb independently ran MiXCR on the PCR reads; one entry per CDR3 protein. Among about half a million distinct CDR3 sequences, around 34% were seen once, and the ten largest hold 4.5% to 7.5%. Study results and caveats: Roughly five TRBV segments were significantly more frequent in patients than in controls. TRBV5-6, TRBV5-1 and TRBV20-1 were among these segments. Those with multiple sclerosis, the patient group, showed significantly lower normalized Chao1 diversity than controls.

J is TRBJ1-2 and V is TRBV5-1; 8 nucleotides agree with TRBD1. The sample taken for sequencing was blood. The receptor was derived from a girl aged 2-17 years with multiple sclerosis. In DNA, the CDR3 is TGCGCCAGCGCCCCAGGACAGGGTACTGATGGCTACACCTTC. Translated: CASAPGQGTDGYTF.